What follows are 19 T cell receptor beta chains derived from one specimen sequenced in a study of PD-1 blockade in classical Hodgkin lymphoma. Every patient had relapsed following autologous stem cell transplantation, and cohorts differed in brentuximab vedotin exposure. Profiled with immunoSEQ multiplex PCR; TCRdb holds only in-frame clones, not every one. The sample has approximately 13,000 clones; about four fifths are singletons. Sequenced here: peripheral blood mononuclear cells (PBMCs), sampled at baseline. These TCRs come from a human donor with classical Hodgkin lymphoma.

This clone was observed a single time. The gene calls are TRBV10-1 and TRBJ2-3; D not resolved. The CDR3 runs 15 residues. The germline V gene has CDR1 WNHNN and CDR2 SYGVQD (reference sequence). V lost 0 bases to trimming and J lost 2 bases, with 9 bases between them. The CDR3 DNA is TGCGCCAGCAGTGAGTCGGGCAGACCCACAGATACGCAGTATTTT. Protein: CASSESGRPTDTQYF.

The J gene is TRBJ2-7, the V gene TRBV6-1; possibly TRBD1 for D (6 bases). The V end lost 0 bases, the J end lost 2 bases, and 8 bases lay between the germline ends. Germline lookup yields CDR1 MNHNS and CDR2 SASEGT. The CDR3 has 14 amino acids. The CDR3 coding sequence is TGTGCCAGCAGTGAAGCGGGGGCGGCCTACGAGCAGTACGTC. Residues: CASSEAGAAYEQYV.

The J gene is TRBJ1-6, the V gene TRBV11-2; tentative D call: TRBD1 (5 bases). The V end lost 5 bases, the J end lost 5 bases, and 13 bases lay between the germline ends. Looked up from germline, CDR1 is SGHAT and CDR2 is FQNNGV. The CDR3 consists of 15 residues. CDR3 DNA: TGTGCCAGCAGCGTCCGGGACGGTCATAATTCACCCCTCCACTTT. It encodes CASSVRDGHNSPLHF. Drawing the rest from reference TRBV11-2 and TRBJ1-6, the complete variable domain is EAGVAQSPRYKIIEKRQSVAFWCNPISGHATLYWYQQILGQGPKLLIQFQNNGVVDDSQLPKDRFSAERLKGVDSTLKIQPAKLEDSAVYLCASSVRDGHNSPLHFGNGTRLTVT.

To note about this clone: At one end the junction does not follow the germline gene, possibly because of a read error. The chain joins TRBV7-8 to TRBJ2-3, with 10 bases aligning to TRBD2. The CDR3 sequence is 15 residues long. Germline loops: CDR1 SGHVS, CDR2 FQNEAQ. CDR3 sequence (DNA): TGTGCCAGCAGCCTAGCGGGAGAGAGCACAGATACGCAGTATTTT. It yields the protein CASSLAGESTDTQYF.

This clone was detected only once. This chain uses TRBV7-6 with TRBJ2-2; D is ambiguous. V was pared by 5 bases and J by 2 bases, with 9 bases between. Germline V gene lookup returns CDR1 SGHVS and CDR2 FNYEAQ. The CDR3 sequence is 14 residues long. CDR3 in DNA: TGTGCCAGCAGCGTAATAAAAAACACCGGGGAGCTGTTTTTT. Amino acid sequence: CASSVIKNTGELFF.

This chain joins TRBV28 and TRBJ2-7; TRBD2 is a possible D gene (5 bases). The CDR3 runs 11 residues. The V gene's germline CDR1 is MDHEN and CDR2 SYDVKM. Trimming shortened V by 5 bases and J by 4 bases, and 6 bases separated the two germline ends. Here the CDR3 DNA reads TGTGCCAGCAGTCCGGGATACGAGCAGTACGTC. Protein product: CASSPGYEQYV.

CDR3 DNA sequence: TGCAGCGTTGCAGTGGGGTCTCGTGGCTACACCTTC. This encodes CSVAVGSRGYTF. This chain joins TRBV29-1 and TRBJ1-2; D call uncertain. The V gene lost 4 bases and the J gene lost 7 bases, with 13 bases spanning the gap. This CDR3 spans 12 amino acids. Germline lookup yields CDR1 SQVTM and CDR2 ANQGSEA.

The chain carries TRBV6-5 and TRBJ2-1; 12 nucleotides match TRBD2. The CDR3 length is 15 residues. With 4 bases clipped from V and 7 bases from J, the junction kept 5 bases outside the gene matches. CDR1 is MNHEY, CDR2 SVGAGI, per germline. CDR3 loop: CASSFRTSGTNEQFF. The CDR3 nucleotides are TGTGCCAGCAGTTTCAGGACTAGCGGGACAAATGAGCAGTTCTTC.

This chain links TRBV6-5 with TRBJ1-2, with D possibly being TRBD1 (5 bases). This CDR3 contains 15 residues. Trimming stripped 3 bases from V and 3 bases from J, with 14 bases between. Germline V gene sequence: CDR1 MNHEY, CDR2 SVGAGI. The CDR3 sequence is CASSYGQGRDYGYTF. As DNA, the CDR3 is TGTGCCAGCAGTTATGGGCAGGGACGAGACTATGGCTACACCTTC.

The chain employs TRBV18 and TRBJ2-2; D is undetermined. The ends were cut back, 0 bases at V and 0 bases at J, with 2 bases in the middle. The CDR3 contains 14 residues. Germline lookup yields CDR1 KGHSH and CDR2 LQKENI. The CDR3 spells CASSPPSNTGELFF. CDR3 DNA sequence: TGTGCCAGCTCACCACCATCGAACACCGGGGAGCTGTTTTTT.

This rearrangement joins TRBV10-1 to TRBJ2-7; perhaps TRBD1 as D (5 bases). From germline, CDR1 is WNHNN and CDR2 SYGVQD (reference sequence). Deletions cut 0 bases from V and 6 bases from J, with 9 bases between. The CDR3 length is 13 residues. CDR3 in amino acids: CASSESGRGEQYF. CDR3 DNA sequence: TGCGCCAGCAGTGAGTCCGGAAGGGGCGAGCAGTACTTC.

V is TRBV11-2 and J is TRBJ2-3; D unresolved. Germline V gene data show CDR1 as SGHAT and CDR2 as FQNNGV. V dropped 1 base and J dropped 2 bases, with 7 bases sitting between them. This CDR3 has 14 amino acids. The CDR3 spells CASSLAHLTDTQYF. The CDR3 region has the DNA TGTGCCAGCAGCTTAGCGCACCTCACAGATACGCAGTATTTT.

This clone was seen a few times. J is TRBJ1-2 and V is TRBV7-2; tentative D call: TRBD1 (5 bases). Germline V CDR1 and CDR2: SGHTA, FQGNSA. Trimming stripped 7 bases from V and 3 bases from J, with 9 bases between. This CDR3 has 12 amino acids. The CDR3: CASIPGDYGYTF. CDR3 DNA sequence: TGTGCCAGCATCCCGGGGGACTATGGCTACACCTTC.

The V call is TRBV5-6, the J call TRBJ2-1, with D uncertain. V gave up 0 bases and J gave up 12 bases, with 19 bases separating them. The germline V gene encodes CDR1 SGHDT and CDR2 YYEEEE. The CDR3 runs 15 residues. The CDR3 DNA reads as TGTGCCAGCAGCTTGGATCCGCCCGACGAAGACCTGCAGTTCTTC. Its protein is CASSLDPPDEDLQFF.

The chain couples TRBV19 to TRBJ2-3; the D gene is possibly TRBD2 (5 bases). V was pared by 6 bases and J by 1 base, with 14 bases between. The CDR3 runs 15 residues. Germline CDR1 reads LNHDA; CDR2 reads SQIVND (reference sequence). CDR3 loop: CASRTSGSGTDTQYF. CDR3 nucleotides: TGTGCCAGTAGGACTTCGGGATCGGGCACAGATACGCAGTATTTT.

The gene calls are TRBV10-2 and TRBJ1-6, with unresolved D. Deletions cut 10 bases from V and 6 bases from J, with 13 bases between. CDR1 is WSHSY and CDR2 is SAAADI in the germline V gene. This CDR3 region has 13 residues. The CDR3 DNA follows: TGCGCCACCAAACTGAGCGGTAATTCACCCCTCCACTTT. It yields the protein CATKLSGNSPLHF.

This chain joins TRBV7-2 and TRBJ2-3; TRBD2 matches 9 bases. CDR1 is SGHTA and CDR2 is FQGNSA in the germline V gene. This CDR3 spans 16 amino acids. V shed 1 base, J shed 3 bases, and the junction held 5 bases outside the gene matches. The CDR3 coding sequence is TGTGCCAGCAGCTTAGAGGGCGGGGGGGCGACAGATACGCAGTATTTT. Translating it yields CASSLEGGGATDTQYF.

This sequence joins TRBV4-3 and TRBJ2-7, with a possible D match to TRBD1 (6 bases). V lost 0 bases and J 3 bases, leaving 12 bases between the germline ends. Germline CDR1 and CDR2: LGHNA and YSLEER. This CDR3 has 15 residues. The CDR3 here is CASSQDRGSNYEQYF. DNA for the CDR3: TGCGCCAGCAGCCAAGACAGGGGAAGCAACTACGAGCAGTACTTC.

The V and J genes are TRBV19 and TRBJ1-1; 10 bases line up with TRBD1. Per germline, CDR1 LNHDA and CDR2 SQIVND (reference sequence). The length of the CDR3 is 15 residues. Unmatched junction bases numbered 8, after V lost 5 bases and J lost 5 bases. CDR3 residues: CASSARTGGGTEAFF. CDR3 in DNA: TGTGCCAGTAGTGCAAGGACAGGGGGAGGAACTGAAGCTTTCTTT.